This T cell receptor beta chain was identified during a study of identifying expanded T cells in peripheral blood. The CDR3 runs 12 residues. From germline, CDR1 is MNHEY and CDR2 SVGAGI. V was trimmed by 10 bases and J by 0 bases, leaving 9 bases between them. Data came from immunoSEQ multiplex PCR; TCRdb stores just in-frame clones and leaves some out. The top ten clones hold 3% to 5% of a sample with 83,000 or so clones, 88% of them seen once. Study outcomes and limitations: About 1.2 clones differed between technical replicates, versus around 15 and 19 over time.

No infections or other immune events were documented during collection. As to this clone: What it recognizes is unknown.

This sequence joins TRBV6-5 and TRBJ1-2, with a possible D match to TRBD1 (5 bases). The clonotype was recovered from a person aged 18 to 69 in good health. The sequencing sample was made of blood. CDR3 nucleotides: TGTGCCACTGAGACAGCTAACTATGGCTACACCTTC. Its protein product is CATETANYGYTF.